This T cell receptor (beta chain) was sequenced in a study of T cell responses to AZD1222 COVID-19 vaccine (dated by TCRdb to the early 2020s). General notes on the study: A total of around 240 trial participants underwent TCR sequencing, of whom 200 to 220 had received two doses of AZD1222 and about 26 had received two doses of the MenACWY control vaccine. Enrollment into the trials was organized by age into subgroups of 18-55, 56-69 and 70-plus years, and those subgroups contained roughly 150, 30 and 60 TCR-sequenced participants, respectively.

Comments on this clone: Its target antigen remains unknown. There are no base qualities to consult, and no much larger clone falls within one base.

Broader findings and caveats from the paper: No day 14 peak-response samples were available, so repertoires were characterized only after the peak T cell response. Conclusions about previously exposed vaccinees were limited because only six AZD1222 recipients were SARS-CoV-2 seropositive at baseline. A significant rise in spike-specific TCR breadth and depth was observed after two AZD1222 doses relative to day 0 and relative to MenACWY recipients. Vaccine-associated CD4 TCRs spanned the whole spike protein, with dominant responses in regions 160-218 and 743-854. Participants were mostly white British and included more females than males, and it was suggested by the authors that clonal diversity may have been underestimated. Nearly half of unique spike-specific TCRs reportedly recognized epitopes outside regions mutated in the B.1.351 and B.1.1.7 variants. In the small 56-69-year group, the increase in depth fell short of significance, most likely because of low power.

In the germline V gene, CDR1 corresponds to SGHTA and CDR2 to FQGNSA. Including cysteine and phenylalanine, the CDR3 has 15 amino acids. Just the 45-base CDR3 DNA is kept, in frame starting at base 1. V loses 1 base, J loses 7 bases, and the germline ends lie 17 bases apart. The CDR3 regions of human TCRbeta chains were analyzed by immunosequencing. The published analysis was carried out like this. Repertoire TCRs were matched against a reference library of SARS-CoV-2-specific TCRs generated with the MIRA antigen-specificity platform. Breadth was defined as the fraction of unique TCRs that were SARS-CoV-2-associated, and depth was defined as the fraction of total T cells that were SARS-CoV-2-associated. Using the MIRA data, each spike-specific TCR was assigned both to the spike region to which the TCR was reactive and to a CD4 or CD8 class. Log10-transformed breadth and depth values were compared by one-way ANOVA with Sidak's multiple comparisons tests. This immuneACCESS table, as held by TCRdb, lists in-frame sequences with V and J called but not all clones. Of the missing ones, under half trace to an unresolved V gene in checked studies; the others have no known cause. V and J calls and clone size follow that table, whereas D and trimming were derived from the DNA. This sample comprises about 200,000 clones, 90% to 95% of them detected only once. The ten top clones hold 0.95% to 1.1% of the sample.

Taken with the paper, the label for time point translates to: about 28 days (+/-7) after the second vaccine dose. AZD1222 recipients with second doses at about 4 weeks or about 12 weeks were pooled, because spike-specific TCR depth and breadth did not differ between schedules. Samples from vaccinated people were obtained from the UK trials COV001 and COV002, which included a single-blind randomized controlled phase 2/3 trial of AZD1222 (ChAdOx1 nCoV-19) in healthy adults. Trial participant PBMC samples were collected at day 0 and day 28 after the second dose for TCRbeta chain sequencing. The source of this sequence is an adult who received the AZD1222 COVID-19 vaccine. The V gene is TRBV7-2 and the J gene is TRBJ2-7; tentative D gene TRBD1, with 7 bases matching. Material: peripheral blood, obtained 28 days after the second AZD1222 dose. The CDR3 region has the sequence CASSLGPGGIREQYF. Here is the DNA: TGTGCCAGCAGCTTAGGTCCAGGGGGGATCAGGGAGCAGTACTTC.